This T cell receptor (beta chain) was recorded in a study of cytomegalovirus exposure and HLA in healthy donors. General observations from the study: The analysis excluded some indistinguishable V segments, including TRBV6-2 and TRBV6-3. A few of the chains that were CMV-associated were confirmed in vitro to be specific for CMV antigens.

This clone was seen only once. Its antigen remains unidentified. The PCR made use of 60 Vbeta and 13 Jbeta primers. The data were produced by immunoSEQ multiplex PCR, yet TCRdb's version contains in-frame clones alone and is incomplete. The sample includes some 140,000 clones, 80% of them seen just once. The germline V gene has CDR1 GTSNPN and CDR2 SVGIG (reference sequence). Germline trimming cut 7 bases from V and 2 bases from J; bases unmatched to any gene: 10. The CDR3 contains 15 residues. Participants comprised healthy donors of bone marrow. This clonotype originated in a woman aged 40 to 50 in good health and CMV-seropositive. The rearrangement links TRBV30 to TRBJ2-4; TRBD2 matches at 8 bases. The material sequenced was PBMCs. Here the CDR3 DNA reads TGTGCCTACTCATTAGCGGGACCTTCCAAAAACATTCAGTACTTC. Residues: CAYSLAGPSKNIQYF.